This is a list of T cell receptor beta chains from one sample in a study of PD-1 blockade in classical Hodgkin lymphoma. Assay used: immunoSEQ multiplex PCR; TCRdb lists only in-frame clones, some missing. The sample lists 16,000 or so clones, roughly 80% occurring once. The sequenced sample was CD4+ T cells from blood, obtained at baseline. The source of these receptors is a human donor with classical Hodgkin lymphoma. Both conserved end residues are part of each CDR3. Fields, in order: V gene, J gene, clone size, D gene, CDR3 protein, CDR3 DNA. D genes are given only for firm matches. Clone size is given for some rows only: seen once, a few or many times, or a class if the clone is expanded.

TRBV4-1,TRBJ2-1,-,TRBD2,CASSQGWLAGDPGYNEQFF,TGCGCCAGCAGCCAAGGATGGCTAGCGGGAGATCCGGGGTACAATGAGCAGTTCTTC
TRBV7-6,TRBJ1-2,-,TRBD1,CASSSGQGKDGYTF,TGTGCCAGCAGCTCGGGACAGGGAAAGGATGGCTACACCTTC
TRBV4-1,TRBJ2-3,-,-,CASTTTGHNTDTQYF,TGCGCCAGCACAACTACGGGACACAACACAGATACGCAGTATTTT
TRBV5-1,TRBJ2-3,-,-,CASSSGGTGGTDTQYF,TGCGCCAGCAGCTCCGGGGGCACAGGGGGCACAGATACGCAGTATTTT
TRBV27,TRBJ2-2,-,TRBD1,CASSLYGRTGVGTGELFF,TGTGCCAGCAGTTTATACGGAAGGACAGGGGTGGGCACCGGGGAGCTGTTTTTT
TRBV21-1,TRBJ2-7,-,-,CASSAGNSEQYF,TGTGCCAGCAGCGCAGGGAACAGCGAGCAGTACTTC
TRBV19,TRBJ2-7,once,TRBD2,CASSIGGLAPYEQYF,TGTGCCAGTAGTATTGGGGGACTAGCCCCCTACGAGCAGTACTTC
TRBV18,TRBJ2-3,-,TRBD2,CASSPIELAGGLYTDTQYF,TGTGCCAGCTCACCAATAGAACTAGCGGGGGGCCTCTACACAGATACGCAGTATTTT
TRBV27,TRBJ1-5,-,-,CASSDLGQPQHF,TGTGCCAGCAGCGATCTGGGGCAGCCCCAGCATTTT
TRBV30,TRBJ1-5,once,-,CAWSRRAGQPQHF,TGTGCCTGGAGTAGGAGGGCGGGGCAGCCCCAGCATTTT
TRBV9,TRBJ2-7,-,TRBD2,CASSPQERGNLYEQYF,TGTGCCAGCAGCCCCCAGGAGCGGGGGAACTTGTACGAGCAGTACTTC
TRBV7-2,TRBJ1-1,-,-,CASSAHGTVTEAFF,TGTGCCAGCAGCGCACACGGGACGGTCACTGAAGCTTTCTTT
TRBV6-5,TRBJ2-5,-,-,CASTRLAGGVAQYF,TGTGCCAGCACCCGACTAGCCGGGGGCGTGGCCCAGTACTTC
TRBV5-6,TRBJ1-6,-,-,CASSLGDLPGFNSPLHF,TGTGCCAGCAGCTTGGGGGACCTCCCCGGTTTTAATTCACCCCTCCACTTT
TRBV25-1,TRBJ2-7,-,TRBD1,CASSEDTGGIYEQYF,TGTGCCAGCAGTGAGGATACAGGGGGCATCTACGAGCAGTACTTC
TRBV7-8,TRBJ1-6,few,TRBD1,CASSLGQDNSPLHF,TGTGCCAGCAGCTTGGGACAGGATAATTCACCCCTCCACTTT
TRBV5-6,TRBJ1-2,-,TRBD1,CASSASGTANYGYTF,TGTGCCAGCAGCGCCTCCGGGACAGCAAACTATGGCTACACCTTC
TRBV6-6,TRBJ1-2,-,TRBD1,CASSYSEGAGGYTF,TGTGCCAGCAGTTACTCGGAGGGGGCGGGTGGCTACACCTTC
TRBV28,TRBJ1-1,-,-,CASSQGGVRNTEAFF,TGTGCCAGCAGCCAAGGGGGGGTAAGGAACACTGAAGCTTTCTTT
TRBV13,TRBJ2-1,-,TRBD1,CASSSGQGGYNEQFF,TGTGCCAGCAGCTCGGGACAGGGAGGGTACAATGAGCAGTTCTTC
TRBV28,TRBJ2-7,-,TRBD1,CASSLTGTGSHEQYF,TGTGCCAGCAGTTTAACCGGGACAGGGTCCCACGAGCAGTACTTC
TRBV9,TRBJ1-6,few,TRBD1,CASSVGTGGSPLHF,TGTGCCAGCAGCGTAGGGACAGGGGGTTCACCCCTCCACTTT
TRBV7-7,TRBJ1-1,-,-,CASSRVLNTEAFF,TGTGCTAGCAGCCGTGTTCTGAACACTGAAGCTTTCTTT
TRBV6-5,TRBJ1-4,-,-,CASSYSHEQEKLFF,TGTGCCAGCAGTTACTCCCATGAGCAGGAAAAACTGTTTTTT
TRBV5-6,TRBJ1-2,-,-,CASSLRQAGYTF,TGTGCCAGCAGCTTGAGGCAGGCGGGCTACACCTTC
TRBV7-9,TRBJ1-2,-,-,CASSLVAGLNGYTF,TGTGCCAGCAGCTTAGTGGCAGGGCTAAATGGCTACACCTTC